This T cell receptor beta chain was observed in a study of T-cell reconstitution after alpha-beta-depleted transplantation in children. A library of TCRbeta sequences, prepared with unique molecular identifiers, was generated. TCRdb reprocessed the PCR reads via MiXCR and lists one record per CDR3 protein. The sample holds 190,000 or so distinct CDR3 sequences, 6.5% to 7.5% seen once. Germline values: CDR1 MNHNS, CDR2 SASEGT. This CDR3 has 16 amino acids. Between the trimmed V and J ends, which lost 4 bases and 2 bases, there was a span of 15 bases. This clonotype was recorded at least ten times. The sequencing here drew on PBMCs from the stem cell graft donor, taken from the stem cell graft. The chain employs TRBV6-1 and TRBJ2-1, with a tentative D call TRBD2 (6 bases). The clonotype originates from a human donor who donated a stem cell graft to a child with Wiskott-Aldrich syndrome. CDR3 in amino acids: CASSALPSETYNEQFF. CDR3 in DNA: TGTGCCAGCAGTGCCCTGCCTAGCGAGACCTACAATGAGCAGTTCTTC.